A few counts support the clone carrying this T cell receptor beta chain. The antigen remains unidentified. These data come from a study of radiotherapy plus CTLA-4 blockade in lung cancer. Study at large: There were objective responses in over 15% of patients, and 31% had disease control. The study, taken as a whole, reports: Dynamics of early blood T cell clones, together with interferon-beta, were reportedly the best predictors of response. In blood, TCR clones derived from the tumor expanded after radiotherapy plus ipilimumab.

V trimming: 2 bases; J trimming: 8 bases; junction bases outside the gene matches: 7. The CDR3 length is 15 residues. In germline, CDR1 is SGDLS, CDR2 YYNGEE. TCRdb's table, derived via immunoSEQ multiplex PCR, lists solely in-frame clones and lacks some. This sample has 71,000 or so clones, with more than 85% found just once. Chemo-refractory metastatic non-small-cell lung cancer patients were treated with focal radiation plus CTLA-4 blockade with ipilimumab. The receptor was derived from a human donor with non-small cell lung cancer who had stable disease on radiotherapy plus ipilimumab. Sequencing used peripheral blood, obtained from a patient treated with radiotherapy plus ipilimumab. The chain is built from TRBV9 and TRBJ1-6; 7 positions match TRBD1. In DNA, the CDR3 is TGTGCCAGCAGCGTCAGACAGGGAGGGGATTCACCCCTCCACTTT. This gives the protein CASSVRQGGDSPLHF. Using reference TRBV9 and TRBJ1-6 for the parts outside the CDR3, the full variable domain is DSGVTQTPKHLITATGQRVTLRCSPRSGDLSVYWYQQSLDQGLQFLIQYYNGEERAKGNILERFSAQQFPDLHSELNLSSLELGDSALYFCASSVRQGGDSPLHFGNGTRLTVT.